The 20 T cell receptor beta chains in this list originate from one sample, sequenced in a study of CD8 T cells in ankylosing spondylitis. MiXCR, run by TCRdb on the 5' RACE reads, gives a single entry per CDR3 protein. In the table there are about 240,000 distinct CDR3 sequences, less than 10% of which are singletons. The sequenced sample consisted of blood, either unsorted or a sorted T cell fraction (not recorded which). These receptor sequences come from a male donor with ankylosing spondylitis or in good health (not recorded which).

This clonotype occurred many times. This CDR3 is CSAADSQRYNEQFF. CDR3 DNA: TGCAGTGCTGCGGACTCCCAAAGGTACAATGAGCAGTTCTTC. The chain carries TRBV20-1 and TRBJ2-1, with a weak D call TRBD2 (5 bases). From germline, CDR1 is DFQATT and CDR2 SNEGSKA (reference sequence). This CDR3 is built from 14 residues. Trimming took off 5 bases at V and 4 bases at J, with 15 bases between the two ends.

There are many counts of this clonotype. V and J are TRBV5-1 and TRBJ2-1, with unresolved D. The CDR3 runs 15 residues. V was cut by 0 bases and J by 2 bases, with 9 bases left in between. From germline, CDR1 is SGHRS and CDR2 YFSETQ. CDR3 sequence (DNA): TGCGCCAGCAGCTTGGCGGATAAAGCCTACAATGAGCAGTTCTTC. This encodes CASSLADKAYNEQFF.

This clonotype was observed at least ten times. The J gene is TRBJ2-7, the V gene TRBV27; D is unresolved. The length of the CDR3 is 14 residues. Between the trimmed V and J ends, which lost 0 bases and 3 bases, there was a span of 9 bases. CDR1 is MNHEY, CDR2 SMNVEV, per germline (reference sequence). The CDR3 bases are TGTGCCAGCAGTTTATCGGGTGACTTCTACGAGCAGTACTTC. As protein: CASSLSGDFYEQYF.

This clonotype was counted at least ten times. This chain connects TRBV7-9 to TRBJ2-5, with a weak D call TRBD2 (6 bases). Germline V CDR1 and CDR2: SEHNR, FQNEAQ (reference sequence). The germline V and J ends were trimmed by 4 bases and 2 bases, with 11 bases remaining between them. CDR3 length: 14 amino acids. This CDR3 is CASSSTREQETQYF. The CDR3, as DNA: TGTGCCAGCAGCTCAACACGGGAGCAAGAGACCCAGTACTTC.

This clonotype was counted ten times or more. The chain is built from TRBV28 and TRBJ1-1; the D is unclear. The CDR3 length is 12 residues. The germline V and J ends were trimmed by 6 bases and 5 bases, with 10 bases remaining between them. Germline CDR1 and CDR2: MDHEN and SYDVKM. Here the CDR3 DNA reads TGTGCCAGCAGACTACAGCTTACTGAAGCTTTCTTT. It yields the protein CASRLQLTEAFF.

The chain links TRBV20-1 to TRBJ1-2; weak D call: TRBD1 (5 bases). Trimming pared 4 bases from V and 8 bases from J, leaving 17 bases between. The CDR3 loop spans 13 amino acids. CDR1 DFQATT and CDR2 SNEGSKA come from the germline V gene (reference sequence). The CDR3 reads CSATLDSSGGYTF. The CDR3 region has the DNA TGCAGTGCTACCCTAGACAGCTCGGGGGGCTACACCTTC.

The table lists this clonotype with many counts. This CDR3 is CASSATGMGTEAFF. The CDR3 region has the DNA TGCGCCAGCAGTGCGACCGGGATGGGCACTGAAGCTTTCTTT. This sequence joins TRBV10-1 and TRBJ1-1; unclear D gene. The V end was cut by 4 bases, the J end by 4 bases, with 13 bases between. This CDR3 comprises 14 residues. Germline V gives CDR1 WNHNN, CDR2 SYGVQD (reference sequence).

This clonotype has at least ten counts. The chain joins TRBV7-8 to TRBJ2-7; no firm D call. Germline CDR1 SGHVS, CDR2 FQNEAQ. Trimming removed 5 bases at V and 3 bases at J, with 11 bases between. CDR3 length equals 13 residues. CDR3 coding DNA: TGTGCCAGCAGCCCTTTGACGAGCTACGAGCAGTACTTC. It encodes CASSPLTSYEQYF.

The rearrangement links TRBV12-3 or TRBV12-4 to TRBJ2-7; 7 bases align to TRBD1. J gave up 2 bases and V 4 bases, and 8 bases lay outside the gene matches. The CDR3 length is 15 residues. The CDR3 region has the DNA TGTGCCAGCAGTTCGGACAGGATTCTCCCCTACGAGCAGTACTTC. Its protein is CASSSDRILPYEQYF.

This clonotype showed up many times. J is TRBJ1-5 and V is TRBV4-2; D gene ambiguous. This CDR3 has 13 residues. The V end lost 0 bases, the J end lost 11 bases, and 11 bases lay between the germline ends. Per germline, CDR1 LGHNA and CDR2 YNFKEQ. CDR3 DNA sequence: TGTGCCAGCAGCCAAGATTCCCAGGCAGCCCAGCATTTT. Amino acids: CASSQDSQAAQHF.

This clonotype appeared many times. The rearrangement joins TRBV11-1 to TRBJ2-1; TRBD2 agrees at 7 bases. The CDR3 runs to 16 residues. V gave up 5 bases and J gave up 1 base; unmatched junction bases: 8. The germline V gene encodes CDR1 SGHAT and CDR2 FQDESV (reference sequence). CDR3 in DNA: TGTGCCAGCAGCCCGTCAGCGGGGCAATCCTACAATGAGCAGTTCTTC. This sequence encodes CASSPSAGQSYNEQFF. Using reference TRBV11-1 and TRBJ2-1 for the parts outside the CDR3, the full variable domain is EAEVAQSPRYKITEKSQAVAFWCDPISGHATLYWYRQILGQGPELLVQFQDESVVDDSQLPKDRFSAERLKGVDSTLKIQPAELGDSAMYLCASSPSAGQSYNEQFFGPGTRLTVL.

The genes are TRBV7-8 and TRBJ2-4; no firm D call. V was pared by 1 base and J by 0 bases, with 16 bases between. The length of the CDR3 is 18 residues. From germline, CDR1 is SGHVS and CDR2 FQNEAQ. The DNA for the CDR3 is TGTGCCAGCAGCTTAGGGCTACCCTACGCCTTAGCCAAAAACATTCAGTACTTC. Translated: CASSLGLPYALAKNIQYF.

The chain joins TRBV29-1 to TRBJ2-5, with 11 bases aligning to TRBD2. The V gene's germline CDR1 is SQVTM and CDR2 ANQGSEA. The CDR3 is 15 residues long. V was pared by 4 bases and J by 7 bases, with 11 bases of the junction left unmatched. For the CDR3, the DNA is TGCAGCGTTGTTGTAGCGGGAGGGCCTGCGGGGACCCAGTACTTC. Amino acids: CSVVVAGGPAGTQYF.

This clonotype was counted ten times or more. The chain couples TRBV14 to TRBJ2-2, with D perhaps given as TRBD1 or TRBD2 (5 bases each). The CDR3 covers 14 residues. Trimming removed 2 bases from V and 6 bases from J, with 10 bases in between. Looked up from germline, CDR1 is SGHDN and CDR2 is FVKESK. The CDR3 here is CASSQRGVPGELFF. The CDR3 bases are TGTGCCAGCAGCCAAAGGGGAGTGCCCGGGGAGCTGTTTTTT.

The V call is TRBV20-1, the J call TRBJ1-2, with D possibly TRBD1 on 5 matching bases. CDR1 and CDR2 from the germline V gene are DFQATT and SNEGSKA (reference sequence). V lost 5 bases, J lost 5 bases, and 18 bases lay in between. The CDR3 is 14 amino acids. The CDR3 is CSAFPGTEYYGYTF. The CDR3 DNA reads as TGCAGTGCTTTCCCCGGGACGGAGTATTATGGCTACACCTTC.

This clonotype has a count of ten or more. J is TRBJ1-1 and V is TRBV5-1; D unclear. Germline loops: CDR1 SGHRS, CDR2 YFSETQ. The CDR3 totals 14 residues. The V end lost 0 bases, the J end lost 8 bases, and 14 bases lay between the germline ends. The CDR3 reads CASSLDATPGEAFF. The CDR3 region has the DNA TGCGCCAGCAGCTTGGACGCGACGCCTGGGGAAGCTTTCTTT.

This clonotype was seen repeatedly, ten times or more. The chain uses TRBV20-1 and TRBJ2-1, with 14 bases lining up with TRBD2. CDR3 length: 18 residues. Germline V gene sequence: CDR1 DFQATT, CDR2 SNEGSKA (reference sequence). J was trimmed by 5 bases and V by 6 bases; bases with no gene match: 15. CDR3 sequence (DNA): TGCAGTGCCCATCCCCTAAGGGGACTAGCGGGGGCCCACAATGAGCAGTTCTTC. It yields the protein CSAHPLRGLAGAHNEQFF.

This clonotype was observed many times. The chain employs TRBV29-1 and TRBJ1-1, with D unclear. Per the germline V gene, CDR1 is SQVTM and CDR2 is ANQGSEA. V was clipped by 6 bases and J by 1 base, with 6 bases between them. The CDR3 covers 11 residues. CDR3: CSVEGNTEAFF. In DNA, the CDR3 is TGCAGCGTGGAGGGGAACACTGAAGCTTTCTTT.

This clonotype was recorded a few times. The V gene is TRBV28, the J gene TRBJ2-1, with 8 positions matching TRBD2. The germline V gene encodes CDR1 MDHEN and CDR2 SYDVKM. Trimming removed 4 bases from V and 8 bases from J; junction bases left unmatched: 13. CDR3 length equals 16 residues. The CDR3, as DNA: TGTGCCAGCAGTTCGCCCAGCGGGAGTTCGGTCTATGAGCAGTTCTTC. Translating gives CASSSPSGSSVYEQFF.

This clonotype has a count of ten or more. The chain employs TRBV20-1 and TRBJ2-7; 9 nucleotides align to TRBD1. This CDR3 spans 13 amino acids. The germline V gene has CDR1 DFQATT and CDR2 SNEGSKA (reference sequence). After removal of 4 bases from V and 5 bases from J, the junction contained 6 bases not matched to a gene. DNA for the CDR3: TGCAGTGCTACCGGGACAGGGAGCGACGAGCAGTACTTC. Translated, it gives CSATGTGSDEQYF.